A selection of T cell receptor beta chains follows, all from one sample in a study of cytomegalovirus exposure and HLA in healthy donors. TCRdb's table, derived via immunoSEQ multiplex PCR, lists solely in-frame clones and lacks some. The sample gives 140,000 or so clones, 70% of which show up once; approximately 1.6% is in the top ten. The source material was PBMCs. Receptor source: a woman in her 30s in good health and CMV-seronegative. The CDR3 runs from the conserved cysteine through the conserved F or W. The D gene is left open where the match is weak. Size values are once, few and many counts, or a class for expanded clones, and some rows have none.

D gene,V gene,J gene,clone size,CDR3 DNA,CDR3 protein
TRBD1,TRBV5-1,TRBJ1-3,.,TGCGCCAGCAGCTTGTTCTCGGACAGGGAAAGACGAGGTGGAAACACCATATATTTT,CASSLFSDRERRGGNTIYF
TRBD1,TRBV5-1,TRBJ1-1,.,TGCGCCAGCAGCTTGGGGACAGGGGGCGGCACTGAAGCTTTCTTT,CASSLGTGGGTEAFF
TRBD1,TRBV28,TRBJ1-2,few,TGTGCCAGCAGTAGGACAGGATGGGGTGCCTACACCTTC,CASSRTGWGAYTF
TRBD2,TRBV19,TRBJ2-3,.,TGTGCCACCAGAACTAGCGGGAGTAGGGGTGATACGCAGTATTTT,CATRTSGSRGDTQYF
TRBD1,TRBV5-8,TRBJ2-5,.,TGTGCCAGCAGTAGAGGACAGGGCCAAGAGACCCAGTACTTC,CASSRGQGQETQYF
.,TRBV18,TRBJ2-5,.,TGTGCCAGCTCACTAACGGCGGCGATGGGCCAAGAGACCCAGTACTTC,CASSLTAAMGQETQYF
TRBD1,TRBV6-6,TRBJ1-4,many,TGTGCCAGCAGTCCAACAGGGGGCGCCGCAAAACTGTTTTTT,CASSPTGGAAKLFF
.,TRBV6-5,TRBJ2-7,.,TGTGCCAGCGGCCGGGATCATACCTACGAGCAGTACTTC,CASGRDHTYEQYF
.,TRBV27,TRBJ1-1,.,TGTGCCAGCAGGGGGGGTGCGGGGACTGAAGCTTTCTTT,CASRGGAGTEAFF
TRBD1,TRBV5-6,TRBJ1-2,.,TGTGCCAGCAGCTTGGGGGTGGACAGGGTGCGATATGGCTACACCTTC,CASSLGVDRVRYGYTF
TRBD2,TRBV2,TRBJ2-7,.,TGTGCCAGCAGGACCCGATTAGCGGGTTTAGCCTACGAGCAGTACTTC,CASRTRLAGLAYEQYF
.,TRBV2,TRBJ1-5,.,TGTGCCAGCAGTGACCCAACAGGGAATCAGCCCCAGCATTTT,CASSDPTGNQPQHF
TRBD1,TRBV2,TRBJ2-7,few,TGTGCCAGCAGTGGACAGGGCGGCCTCGAGCAGTACTTC,CASSGQGGLEQYF
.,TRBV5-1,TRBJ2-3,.,TGCGCCAGCAGCTTGGACACGACTTCTACTAGCACAGATACGCAGTATTTT,CASSLDTTSTSTDTQYF
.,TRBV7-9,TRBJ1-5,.,TGTGCCAGCAGCTCCCCCGGGGGGGCGGGTCAGCCCCAGCATTTT,CASSSPGGAGQPQHF
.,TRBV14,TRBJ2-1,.,TGTGCCAGCAGCCAAGGTCTTAATTACAATGAGCAGTTCTTC,CASSQGLNYNEQFF
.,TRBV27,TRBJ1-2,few,TGTGCCAGCAGTCAAGACAGAGCTCTCTATGGCTACACCTTC,CASSQDRALYGYTF
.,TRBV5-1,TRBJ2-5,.,TGCGCCAGCAGCTCTTCGACAGATGAGACCCAGTACTTC,CASSSSTDETQYF
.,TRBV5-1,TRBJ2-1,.,TGCGCCAGCAGCTTGGCTTCATCCCAGGGTCGGAATGAGCAGTTCTTC,CASSLASSQGRNEQFF
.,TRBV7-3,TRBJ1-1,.,TGTGCCAGCACCTCGACCTTCGGGACAGAAGCTTTCTTT,CASTSTFGTEAFF
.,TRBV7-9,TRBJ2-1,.,TGTGCCAGCAGCTTGAGGGGGAATGGTGAGCAGTTCTTC,CASSLRGNGEQFF
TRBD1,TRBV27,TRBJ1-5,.,TGTGCCAGCAGTTCGACAGGGGGGAATCAGCCCCAGCATTTT,CASSSTGGNQPQHF
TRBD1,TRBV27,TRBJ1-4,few,TGTGCCAGCAGTCCGGGGGACAGGGTTGAAAAACTGTTTTTT,CASSPGDRVEKLFF
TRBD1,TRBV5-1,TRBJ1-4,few,TGCGCCAGCAGCTACAGGGGGCCTAATGAAAAACTGTTTTTT,CASSYRGPNEKLFF
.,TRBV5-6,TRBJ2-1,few,TGTGCCAGCAGCATGGAGGGGGTGGTCTACAATGAGCAGTTCTTC,CASSMEGVVYNEQFF
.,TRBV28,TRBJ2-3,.,TGTGCCAGCAGTTTAGTATTGTCAGATACGCAGTATTTT,CASSLVLSDTQYF
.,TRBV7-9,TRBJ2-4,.,TGTTCCAGCAGCCCCTTGGGGAACAGGGTAAACATTCAGTACTTC,CSSSPLGNRVNIQYF
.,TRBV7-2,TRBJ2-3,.,TGTGCCAGCAGCTTGGGAGCAGGAGATACGCAGTATTTT,CASSLGAGDTQYF
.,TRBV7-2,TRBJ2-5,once,TGTGCCAGCAGCGCAGGGGAACGGGAGACCCAGTACTTC,CASSAGERETQYF
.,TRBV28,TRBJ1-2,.,TGTGCCAGCAGTTTAGACCCGGGTTTCTATGGCTACACCTTC,CASSLDPGFYGYTF
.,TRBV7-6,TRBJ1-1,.,TGTGCCAGCAGCGGTCAGGGAGGGAACACTGAAGCTTTCTTT,CASSGQGGNTEAFF
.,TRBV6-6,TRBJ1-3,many,TGTGCCAGCACCCCCGAGACAGCTGGAAACACCATATATTTT,CASTPETAGNTIYF
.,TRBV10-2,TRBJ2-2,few,TGCGCCAGCAGTGAGCCGGGGAAAATTACCGGGGAGCTGTTTTTT,CASSEPGKITGELFF
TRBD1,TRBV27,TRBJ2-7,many,TGTGCCAGCAGCATCGGACAGGCCTACGAGCAGTACTTC,CASSIGQAYEQYF
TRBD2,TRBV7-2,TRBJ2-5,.,TGTGCCAGCAGCCGGAGCACTAGCGGGCCCCAAGAGACCCAGTACTTC,CASSRSTSGPQETQYF
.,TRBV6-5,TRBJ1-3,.,TGTGCCAGCGGGGCGGCCCCAGACTCTGGAAACACCATATATTTT,CASGAAPDSGNTIYF
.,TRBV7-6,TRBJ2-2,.,TGTGCCAGCAGCTTCGGGACACCCTTAGGCGGGGAGCTGTTTTTT,CASSFGTPLGGELFF
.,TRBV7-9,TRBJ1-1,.,TGTGCCAGCAGCTTCCTCGGGACACGGTACACTGAAGCTTTCTTT,CASSFLGTRYTEAFF
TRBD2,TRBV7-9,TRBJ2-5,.,TGTGCCAGCAGCCCGCCCGGGGGGTCGGCGGTGGAGACCCAGTACTTC,CASSPPGGSAVETQYF
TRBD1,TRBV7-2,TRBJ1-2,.,TGTGCCAGCAGCCGGGACAGACATAACTATGGCTACACCTTC,CASSRDRHNYGYTF
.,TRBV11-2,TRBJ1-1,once,TGTGCCAGCAGCCTACTCGAGATCACTGAAGCTTTCTTT,CASSLLEITEAFF
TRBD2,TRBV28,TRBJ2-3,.,TGTGCCAGCAGTAATGGACTAGCGGGAGATTTAGATACGCAGTATTTT,CASSNGLAGDLDTQYF
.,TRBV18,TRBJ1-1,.,TGTGCCAGCTCACCGACAACCGAACTGGGGAGCACTGAAGCTTTCTTT,CASSPTTELGSTEAFF